This TCR beta chain was profiled in a study of patients and donors after allogeneic stem cell transplantation. This clonotype was seen a handful of times. Each CDR3 protein is one row after TCRdb ran MiXCR on the RT-PCR reads. The table lists 80,000 to 90,000 distinct CDR3 sequences, approximately 49% of them singletons, with roughly two thirds in the top ten. The CDR3 length is 16 residues. Trimming stripped 1 base from V and 2 bases from J, with 15 bases between. Germline assignment: CDR1 MGHRA and CDR2 YSYEKL. V and J are TRBV4-1 and TRBJ2-7; D perhaps matches TRBD1 (5 bases). The TCR comes from a human donor who was either an allogeneic HSCT recipient or a stem cell or donor lymphocyte infusion donor (not recorded which). It is not recorded whose cells these are; they may come from a transplant donor. Sequenced input: blood, either unsorted or a sorted T cell fraction (not recorded which). CDR3 region: CASSQARGSAPYEQYF. The CDR3 DNA reads as TGCGCCAGCAGCCAAGCAAGGGGTTCGGCCCCCTACGAGCAGTACTTC.